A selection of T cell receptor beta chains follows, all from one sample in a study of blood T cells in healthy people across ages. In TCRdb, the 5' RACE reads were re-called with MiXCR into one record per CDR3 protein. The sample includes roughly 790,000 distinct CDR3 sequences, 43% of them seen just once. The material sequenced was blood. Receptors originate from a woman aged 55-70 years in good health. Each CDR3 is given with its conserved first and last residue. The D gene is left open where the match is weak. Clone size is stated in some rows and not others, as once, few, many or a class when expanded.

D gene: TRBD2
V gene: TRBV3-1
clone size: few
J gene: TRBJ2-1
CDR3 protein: CASSQPRGLAGGYNEQFF
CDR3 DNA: TGTGCCAGCAGCCAACCTCGGGGACTAGCGGGAGGGTACAATGAGCAGTTCTTC

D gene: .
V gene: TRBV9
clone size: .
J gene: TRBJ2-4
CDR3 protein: CASSERDNALAKNIQYF
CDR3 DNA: TGTGCCAGCAGCGAAAGGGACAATGCGCTAGCCAAAAACATTCAGTACTTC

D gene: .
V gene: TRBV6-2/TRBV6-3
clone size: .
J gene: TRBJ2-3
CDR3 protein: CASRSWDPGDTQYF
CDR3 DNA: TGTGCCAGCCGATCTTGGGATCCCGGAGATACGCAGTATTTT

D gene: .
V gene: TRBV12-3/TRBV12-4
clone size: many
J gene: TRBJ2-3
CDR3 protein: CASSLIRSTDTQYF
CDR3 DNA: TGTGCCAGCAGTTTGATTAGAAGCACAGATACGCAGTATTTT

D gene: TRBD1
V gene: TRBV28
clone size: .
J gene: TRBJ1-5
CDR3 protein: CATSPRTGYSNQPQHF
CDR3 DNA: TGTGCCACCTCACCCCGGACAGGGTATAGCAATCAGCCCCAGCATTTT

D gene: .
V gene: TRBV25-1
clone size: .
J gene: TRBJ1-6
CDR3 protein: CASSETDYNSPLHF
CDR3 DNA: TGTGCCAGCAGTGAGACAGATTATAATTCACCCCTCCACTTT

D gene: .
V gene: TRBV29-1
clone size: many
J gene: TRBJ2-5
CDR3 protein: CSVGGGETQYF
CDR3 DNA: TGCAGCGTTGGGGGGGGCGAGACCCAGTACTTC

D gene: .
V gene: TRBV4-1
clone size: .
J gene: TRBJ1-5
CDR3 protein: CASSQDGQGNQPQHF
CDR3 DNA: TGCGCCAGCAGCCAAGACGGGCAGGGCAATCAGCCCCAGCATTTT

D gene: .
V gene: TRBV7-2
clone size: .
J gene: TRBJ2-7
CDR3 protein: CASSSSRASSYEQYF
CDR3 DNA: TGTGCCAGCAGCTCATCGAGAGCTAGCTCCTACGAGCAGTACTTC

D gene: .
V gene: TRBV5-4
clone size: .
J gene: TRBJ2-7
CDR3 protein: CASSAAGFEQYF
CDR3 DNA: TGTGCCAGCAGCGCGGCAGGCTTCGAGCAGTACTTC

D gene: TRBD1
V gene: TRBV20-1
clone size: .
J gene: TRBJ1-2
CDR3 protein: CSVPLDREHGYTF
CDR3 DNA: TGCAGTGTTCCCCTGGACAGGGAACATGGCTACACCTTC

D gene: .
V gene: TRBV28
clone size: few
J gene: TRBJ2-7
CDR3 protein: CASSLPLSSDEQYF
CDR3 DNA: TGTGCCAGCAGTTTGCCCTTGAGTTCTGACGAGCAGTACTTC

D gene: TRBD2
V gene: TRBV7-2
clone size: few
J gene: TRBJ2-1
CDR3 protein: CASSLWTSGRQENEQFF
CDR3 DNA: TGTGCCAGCAGCTTATGGACTAGCGGGAGGCAGGAGAATGAGCAGTTCTTC

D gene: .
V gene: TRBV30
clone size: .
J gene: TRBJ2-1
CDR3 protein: CALLNKQQFF
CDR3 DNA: TGTGCCCTCCTTAACAAGCAGCAGTTCTTC

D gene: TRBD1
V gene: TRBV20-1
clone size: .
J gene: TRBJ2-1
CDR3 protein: CSARPAHTGDTEQFF
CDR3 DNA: TGCAGTGCTAGACCCGCTCACACAGGGGATACTGAGCAGTTCTTC

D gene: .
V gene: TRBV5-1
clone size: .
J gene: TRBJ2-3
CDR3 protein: CASSPFPGADTQYF
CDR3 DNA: TGCGCCAGCAGCCCATTTCCGGGCGCAGATACGCAGTATTTT

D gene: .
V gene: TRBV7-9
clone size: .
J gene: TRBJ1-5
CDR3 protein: CASSLGRAGQPQHF
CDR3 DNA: TGTGCCAGCAGCTTAGGAAGAGCGGGTCAGCCCCAGCATTTT

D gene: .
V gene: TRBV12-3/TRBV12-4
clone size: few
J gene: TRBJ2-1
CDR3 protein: CASSLGLDSYNEQFF
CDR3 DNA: TGTGCCAGCAGTTTGGGGCTAGACTCCTACAATGAGCAGTTCTTC

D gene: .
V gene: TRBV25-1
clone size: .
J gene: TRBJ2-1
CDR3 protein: CASGGWNEQFF
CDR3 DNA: TGTGCCAGCGGGGGATGGAATGAGCAGTTCTTC

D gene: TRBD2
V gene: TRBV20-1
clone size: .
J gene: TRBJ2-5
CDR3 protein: CSSGLAGGEQYF
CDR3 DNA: TGCAGTAGCGGACTAGCGGGAGGGGAGCAGTACTTC

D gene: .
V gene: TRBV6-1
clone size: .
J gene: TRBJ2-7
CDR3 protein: CASSEVGASYEQYF
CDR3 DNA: TGTGCCAGCAGTGAAGTTGGGGCAAGCTACGAGCAGTACTTC

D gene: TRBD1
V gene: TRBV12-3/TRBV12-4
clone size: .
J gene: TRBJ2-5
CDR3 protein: CASSLRTGGPNEQYF
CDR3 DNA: TGTGCCAGCAGTTTGAGGACAGGGGGGCCAAATGAGCAGTACTTC

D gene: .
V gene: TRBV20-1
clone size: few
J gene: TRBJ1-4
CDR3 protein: CSARDQGINEKLFF
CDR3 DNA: TGCAGTGCTAGAGATCAAGGGATTAATGAAAAACTGTTTTTT

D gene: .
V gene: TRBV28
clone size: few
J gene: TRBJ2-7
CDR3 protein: CASSNPQGREQYF
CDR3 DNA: TGTGCCAGCAGTAACCCTCAGGGTCGCGAGCAGTACTTC

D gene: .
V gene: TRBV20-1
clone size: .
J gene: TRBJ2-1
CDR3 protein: CSAPLPAGVNEQFF
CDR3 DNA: TGCAGTGCTCCCCTACCTGCAGGGGTGAATGAGCAGTTCTTC

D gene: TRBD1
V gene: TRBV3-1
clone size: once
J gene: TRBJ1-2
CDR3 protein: CASSQKPQGAEGCTF
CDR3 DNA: TGTGCCAGCAGCCAAAAACCCCAGGGGGCAGAAGGCTGCACCTTC

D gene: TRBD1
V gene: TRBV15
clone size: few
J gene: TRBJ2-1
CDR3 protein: CATSKTGGFYNEQFF
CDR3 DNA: TGTGCCACCAGCAAAACAGGGGGCTTCTACAATGAGCAGTTCTTC